The 29 T cell receptor beta chains given below trace back to one sample, sequenced in a study of blood T cells in healthy people across ages. PCR was performed a second time for roughly 6 to 12 cycles using a sample-barcoded 5' primer and a J-beta primer mix. One entry per CDR3 protein, called by TCRdb with MiXCR from the 5' RACE reads. The table has 600,000 to 1,000,000 distinct CDR3 sequences, roughly 60% seen once. Sequencing used blood. The receptors stem from a man aged 25-45 years in good health.

This chain links TRBV18 with TRBJ2-5, with D unresolved. Trimming left V 4 bases short and J 3 bases short, with 18 bases between. This CDR3 is 16 amino acids long. Germline V CDR1 and CDR2: KGHSH, LQKENI. In DNA, the CDR3 is TGTGCCAGCTCACAGCTTGCCCCAAGCGCGGAAGAGACCCAGTACTTC. It is translated as CASSQLAPSAEETQYF.

The chain is built from TRBV5-1 and TRBJ2-1; 11 bases match TRBD1. Germline values: CDR1 SGHRS, CDR2 YFSETQ. This CDR3 comprises 14 residues. Germline trimming cut 6 bases from V and 5 bases from J; bases unmatched to any gene: 4. The chain's CDR3 is CASKGQGGNNEQFF. The DNA of the CDR3 is TGCGCCAGCAAGGGACAGGGGGGGAACAATGAGCAGTTCTTC.

The sample holds one count of this clonotype. The genes are TRBV7-3 and TRBJ2-4, with D perhaps TRBD1 (6 bases). Near its end, the DNA agrees better with TRBJ2-5, so the J call may be wrong. From germline, CDR1 is SGHTA and CDR2 FQGTGA. The CDR3 has 13 amino acids. Written as DNA, the CDR3 is TGTGCCAGCAGCAAACAGGGTGCGGGGACCCAGTACTTC. Translated, it gives CASSKQGAGTQYF.

The chain joins TRBV6-2 or TRBV6-3 to TRBJ2-1, with 13 bases fitting TRBD2. The J segment lost 5 bases and the V segment lost 4 bases, leaving 8 bases of the junction unmatched. The CDR3 runs 17 residues. CDR1 and CDR2 from the germline V gene are MNHEY and SVGEGT. CDR3 sequence (DNA): TGTGCCAGCAGTTTCCACCTCACTAGCGGGGGGGACAATGAGCAGTTCTTC. This gives the protein CASSFHLTSGGDNEQFF.

The chain carries TRBV3-1 and TRBJ1-1; the D gene is possibly TRBD1 (5 bases). Trimming removed 0 bases from V and 6 bases from J, with 14 bases in between. The CDR3 sequence is 15 residues long. Germline V gene data show CDR1 as LGHDT and CDR2 as YNNKEL (reference sequence). CDR3 DNA: TGTGCCAGCAGCCAAGATCTTATTGCAGGGTCTGAAGCTTTCTTT. This codes for CASSQDLIAGSEAFF.

This chain connects TRBV20-1 to TRBJ2-7; 8 bases align to TRBD2. Germline loops: CDR1 DFQATT, CDR2 SNEGSKA (reference sequence). The CDR3 is 16 residues long. V was pared by 0 bases and J by 0 bases, with 7 bases of the junction left unmatched. The CDR3 bases are TGCAGTGCTAGAGACCTACTAGCGGCCAGCTCCTACGAGCAGTACTTC. Translation gives CSARDLLAASSYEQYF.

V and J are TRBV20-1 and TRBJ1-4; the D is unclear. The CDR3 length is 16 residues. From germline, CDR1 is DFQATT and CDR2 SNEGSKA (reference sequence). The V and J ends lost 0 bases and 8 bases respectively, with 19 bases between them. The CDR3 DNA reads TGCAGTGCTAGAGACGGCCGCAGGCCGGCCGGGGAAAAACTGTTTTTT. Protein: CSARDGRRPAGEKLFF.

V usage is TRBV2 and J usage is TRBJ2-4; perhaps TRBD1 as D (5 bases). The end of the DNA is better explained by TRBJ2-7, so the J call may be wrong. The CDR3 runs 15 residues. Germline V CDR1 and CDR2: SNHLY, FYNNEI. CDR3 region: CASSELGQNRYEQYF. CDR3 in DNA: TGTGCCAGCAGTGAGCTAGGACAAAACCGCTACGAGCAGTACTTC.

The chain employs TRBV9 and TRBJ2-7; D gene unclear. Trimming removed 0 bases at V and 0 bases at J, with 7 bases between. The germline V gene encodes CDR1 SGDLS and CDR2 YYNGEE. The CDR3 contains 14 residues. The CDR3 loop is CASSVDSYSYEQYF. CDR3 coding DNA: TGTGCCAGCAGCGTAGACAGTTACTCCTACGAGCAGTACTTC.

The chain links TRBV9 to TRBJ2-1; 8 nucleotides match TRBD2. J gave up 6 bases and V 0 bases, and 8 bases lay outside the gene matches. Germline V gives CDR1 SGDLS, CDR2 YYNGEE. The length of the CDR3 is 16 residues. The CDR3 loop reads CASSVEGGGPFNEQFF. The CDR3 DNA is TGTGCCAGCAGCGTAGAGGGCGGGGGGCCTTTCAATGAGCAGTTCTTC.

The genes are TRBV28 and TRBJ1-2; 8 bases map to TRBD1. Germline CDR1 is MDHEN and CDR2 is SYDVKM. The CDR3 has 14 amino acids. Trimming took 6 bases from V and 2 from J; bases not matched to a gene: 5. CDR3 nucleotides: TGTGCCAGCAGCCAGGGGGCGGGGAACTATGGCTACACCTTC. It translates to CASSQGAGNYGYTF.

This clonotype was recorded once. The chain is built from TRBV29-1 and TRBJ2-1; 10 bases agree with TRBD2. V lost 0 bases and J lost 5; bases outside the gene matches: 7. There are 16 residues in the CDR3. The germline gives CDR1 SQVTM, CDR2 ANQGSEA. The CDR3: CSVEEWSGRAHNEQFF. Written as DNA, the CDR3 is TGCAGCGTTGAAGAATGGAGCGGGAGGGCCCACAATGAGCAGTTCTTC.

This chain connects TRBV3-1 to TRBJ1-2, with 8 nucleotides matching TRBD1. The CDR3 loop spans 15 amino acids. CDR1 is LGHDT and CDR2 is YNNKEL in the germline V gene (reference sequence). V lost 2 bases to trimming and J lost 7 bases; unmatched junction nucleotides: 9. CDR3 amino acids: CASSQTRQGIVGYTF. CDR3 in DNA: TGTGCCAGCAGCCAAACCCGACAGGGGATAGTTGGCTACACCTTC.

The chain carries TRBV29-1 and TRBJ2-3; 9 bases map to TRBD2. The V gene's germline CDR1 is SQVTM and CDR2 ANQGSEA. With V trimmed by 0 bases and J by 1 base, 8 bases remained unmatched. The CDR3 spans 17 residues. This chain's CDR3 is CSVEDRSASGGTDTQYF. CDR3 nucleotides: TGCAGCGTTGAAGATAGGTCGGCTAGCGGGGGCACAGATACGCAGTATTTT.

CDR3 amino acids: CSARDRTGPETQYF. The CDR3 nucleotides are TGCAGTGCTAGGGATAGGACAGGGCCAGAGACCCAGTACTTC. The rearrangement joins TRBV20-1 to TRBJ2-5; TRBD1 matches 8 bases. The V and J ends lost 3 bases and 4 bases, in that order; junction bases with no gene match: 7. This CDR3 has 14 residues. The germline gives CDR1 DFQATT, CDR2 SNEGSKA (reference sequence).

The CDR3 loop is CASSVRTGRDQPQHF. The CDR3 DNA reads as TGTGCCAGCAGTGTAAGGACAGGGAGGGATCAGCCCCAGCATTTT. The rearrangement joins TRBV12-3 or TRBV12-4 to TRBJ1-5; 8 nucleotides align to TRBD1. Germline trimming cut 5 bases from V and 5 bases from J; bases unmatched to any gene: 8. The CDR3 extends over 15 amino acids.

The rearrangement links TRBV29-1 to TRBJ2-7, with 8 nucleotides matching TRBD2. Germline V gene lookup returns CDR1 SQVTM and CDR2 ANQGSEA. With V trimmed by 5 bases and J by 3 bases, 12 bases remained unmatched. The CDR3 has 15 amino acids. CDR3 in amino acids: CSVSGGARGGYEQYF. As DNA, the CDR3 is TGCAGCGTTTCGGGAGGGGCCAGGGGAGGCTACGAGCAGTACTTC.

J is TRBJ2-1 and V is TRBV6-5, with D possibly being TRBD2 (5 bases). V lost 7 bases and J 10 bases, leaving 23 bases between the germline ends. Germline V lookup: CDR1 MNHEY, CDR2 SVGAGI. This CDR3 region has 15 residues. This chain's CDR3 is CASKRFTAKKEEQFF. In DNA form, the CDR3 reads TGTGCCAGCAAGCGGTTCACCGCTAAAAAGGAGGAGCAGTTCTTC.

This chain joins TRBV7-9 and TRBJ2-4; tentative D call: TRBD2 (6 bases). Germline values: CDR1 SEHNR, CDR2 FQNEAQ (reference sequence). Trimming removed 7 bases at V and 0 bases at J, with 16 bases between. The CDR3 has 16 amino acids. The CDR3 bases are TGTGCCAGCACTTCCTGGGGGGTTCTAGCCAAAAACATTCAGTACTTC. It encodes CASTSWGVLAKNIQYF.

V gene TRBV7-2 combines with J gene TRBJ2-5, with D uncertain. V lost 4 bases and J 4 bases, leaving 7 bases between the germline ends. The CDR3 is made up of 12 amino acids. The V gene's germline CDR1 is SGHTA and CDR2 FQGNSA. CDR3 amino acids: CASSSVTETQYF. DNA of the CDR3: TGTGCCAGCAGCTCCGTTACAGAGACCCAGTACTTC. Filled out from reference TRBV7-2 and TRBJ2-5, the complete variable domain reads GAGVSQSPSNKVTEKGKDVELRCDPISGHTALYWYRQSLGQGLEFLIYFQGNSAPDKSGLPSDRFSAERTGGSVSTLTIQRTQQEDSAVYLCASSSVTETQYFGPGTRLLVL.

The chain uses TRBV7-2 and TRBJ2-1, with D unresolved. This CDR3 comprises 12 residues. CDR1 is SGHTA, CDR2 FQGNSA, per germline. V lost 1 base to trimming and J lost 9 bases, with 7 bases between them. The CDR3 spells CASSLDVSEQFF. The CDR3 DNA reads as TGTGCCAGCAGCTTAGACGTGAGTGAGCAGTTCTTC.

The gene calls are TRBV20-1 and TRBJ2-3, with 10 bases identical to TRBD2. Germline V lookup: CDR1 DFQATT, CDR2 SNEGSKA (reference sequence). V shed 1 base, J shed 6 bases, and the junction held 4 bases outside the gene matches. The CDR3 consists of 14 residues. CDR3 sequence: CSARVSGGADTQYF. The CDR3, as DNA: TGCAGTGCTAGAGTGAGCGGGGGGGCGGATACGCAGTATTTT.

This clonotype was found a few times. The chain carries TRBV14 and TRBJ2-5, with a tentative D call TRBD2 (6 bases). The J call could be wrong; TRBJ2-7 is a better fit for the DNA end. CDR1 and CDR2 from the germline V gene are SGHDN and FVKESK. This CDR3 is built from 15 residues. As DNA, the CDR3 is TGTGCCAGCAGCCAATTCCGGGACTCAGTCCACGAGCAGTACTTC. Protein product: CASSQFRDSVHEQYF.

This chain connects TRBV2 to TRBJ1-6; no firm D call. The ends were cut back, 7 bases at V and 2 bases at J, with 12 bases in the middle. Germline-derived CDR1 and CDR2 are SNHLY and FYNNEI. CDR3 length: 15 amino acids. CDR3 amino acids: CASTESQAYNSPLHF. As DNA, the CDR3 is TGTGCCAGCACGGAGTCGCAGGCCTATAATTCACCCCTCCACTTT.

This rearrangement joins TRBV12-3 or TRBV12-4 to TRBJ1-2; no definite D call. Between the trimmed V and J ends, which lost 4 bases and 8 bases, there was a span of 20 bases. There are 15 residues in the CDR3. CDR3 sequence: CASSSKVIVGGGYTF. As DNA, the CDR3 is TGTGCCAGCAGTTCCAAGGTCATTGTGGGCGGGGGCTACACCTTC.

The chain employs TRBV7-2 and TRBJ2-7; D is perhaps TRBD1 (7 bases). The assigned J gene may be wrong: the sequence end matches TRBJ2-4 better. The CDR3 sequence is 13 residues long. The V gene's germline CDR1 is SGHTA and CDR2 FQGNSA. The CDR3 DNA sequence: TGTGCCAGCAGCACTCAGGGGGGCAACATTCAGTACTTC. This gives the protein CASSTQGGNIQYF.

The sample holds one count of this clonotype. A much more abundant neighbour one base away suggests this may be a read error. This sequence joins TRBV7-2 and TRBJ2-3; D unclear. V lost 5 bases to trimming and J lost 2 bases, with 11 bases between them. Germline assignment: CDR1 SGHTA and CDR2 FQGNSA. This CDR3 spans 14 amino acids. The DNA for the CDR3 is TGTGCCAGCAGCCGTTCTGTAGACACAGATACGCAGTATTTT. Protein: CASSRSVDTDTQYF.

The CDR3, as DNA: TGTGCCAGCAGTTACTCTGGGCAGAACCAAGAGACCCAGTACTTC. It codes for CASSYSGQNQETQYF. The chain combines TRBV6-5 with TRBJ2-5; D is unresolved. Germline V gives CDR1 MNHEY, CDR2 SVGAGI. V was trimmed by 0 bases and J by 0 bases, leaving 8 bases between them. CDR3 length equals 15 residues.

This clonotype showed up just once. This chain's CDR3 is CASSQVSDDYEQYF. CDR3 sequence (DNA): TGCGCCAGCAGCCAAGTATCCGATGATTACGAGCAGTACTTC. The chain joins TRBV4-1 to TRBJ2-7; D not certain. The V gene's germline CDR1 is MGHRA and CDR2 YSYEKL. This CDR3 is 14 amino acids long. Trimming cost V 1 base and J 4 bases, with 11 bases left between them.